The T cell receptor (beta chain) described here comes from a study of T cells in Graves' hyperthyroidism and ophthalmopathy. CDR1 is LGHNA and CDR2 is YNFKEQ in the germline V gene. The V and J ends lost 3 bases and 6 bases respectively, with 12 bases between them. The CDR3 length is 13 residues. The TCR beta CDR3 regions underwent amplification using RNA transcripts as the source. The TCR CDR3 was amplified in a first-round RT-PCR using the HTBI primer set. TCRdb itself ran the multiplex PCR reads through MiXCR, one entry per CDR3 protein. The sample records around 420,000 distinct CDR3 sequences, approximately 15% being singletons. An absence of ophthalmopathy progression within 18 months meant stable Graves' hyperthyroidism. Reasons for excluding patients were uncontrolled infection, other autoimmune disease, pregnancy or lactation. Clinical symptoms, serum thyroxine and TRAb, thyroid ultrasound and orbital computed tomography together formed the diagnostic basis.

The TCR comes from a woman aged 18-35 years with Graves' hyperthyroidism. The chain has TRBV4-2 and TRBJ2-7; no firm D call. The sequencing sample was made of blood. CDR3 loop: CASSHPEAAEQYF. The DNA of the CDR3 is TGTGCCAGCAGCCACCCTGAAGCCGCCGAGCAGTACTTC.